This TCR beta chain was profiled in a study of regulatory T cells in long-lasting Graves disease. Across the study: Antithyroid drug exposure in newly diagnosed Graves' patients had lasted under 3 months.

Arm-PCR of CDR3 regions and iRepertoire HTBI primers were the basis on which TCR beta libraries were built. TCRdb reprocessed the multiplex PCR reads via MiXCR and lists one record per CDR3 protein. Of approximately 390,000 distinct CDR3 sequences listed, roughly 15% are singletons. Time point described: newly diagnosed GD, antithyroid drugs for less than 3 months. PBMC RNA was the source of the TCR library. Graves' disease diagnoses followed American Thyroid Association guidelines. The CDR3 loop spans 17 amino acids. CDR1 is ENHRY and CDR2 is SYGVKD in the germline V gene. Trimming stripped 0 bases from V and 0 bases from J, with 12 bases between. As for this clonotype: The antigen is not known.

Broader study findings: Study of thyroid tissue was not done, with only peripheral blood studied.

These data are also associated with another study on T cells in Graves' hyperthyroidism and ophthalmopathy.

This receptor was identified in a woman between 18 and 30 years old with Graves disease. Here the sequenced sample was peripheral blood mononuclear cells (PBMCs), taken at new diagnosis, from a patient treated with antithyroid drugs. The chain is built from TRBV10-3 and TRBJ1-5, with D unclear. This CDR3 is CAISESPAQYSNQPQHF. CDR3 sequence (DNA): TGTGCCATCAGTGAGTCTCCCGCACAGTATAGCAATCAGCCCCAGCATTTT.